The text below deals with one T cell receptor (beta chain). Its target is unknown. This record belongs to a study of T cell responses to AZD1222 COVID-19 vaccine. Study-wide context: Pooled samples include second doses given at about 4 or 12 weeks. Study outcomes and limitations: Rises in breadth and depth of Spike-specific TCRs came after two AZD1222 doses. Possibly, clonal diversity was underestimated; donors were largely white British and included more females.

Assay used: immunoSEQ multiplex PCR; TCRdb lists only in-frame clones, some missing. In the table there are approximately 100,000 clones, 92% of which are singletons. This TCR derives from an adult in good health. This specimen was peripheral blood, taken on day 0 of AZD1222 vaccination.

CDR3: CASSPGRGREVIGELFF. In DNA, the CDR3 is TGCGCCAGCAGCCCAGGGAGGGGGCGCGAGGTTATCGGGGAGCTGTTTTTT. The chain combines TRBV4-3 with TRBJ2-2, with D tentatively TRBD1 or TRBD2 (7 bases each). The V end lost 4 bases, the J end lost 7 bases, and 22 bases lay between the germline ends. Germline-derived CDR1 and CDR2 are LGHNA and YSLEER. The CDR3 is 17 amino acids.